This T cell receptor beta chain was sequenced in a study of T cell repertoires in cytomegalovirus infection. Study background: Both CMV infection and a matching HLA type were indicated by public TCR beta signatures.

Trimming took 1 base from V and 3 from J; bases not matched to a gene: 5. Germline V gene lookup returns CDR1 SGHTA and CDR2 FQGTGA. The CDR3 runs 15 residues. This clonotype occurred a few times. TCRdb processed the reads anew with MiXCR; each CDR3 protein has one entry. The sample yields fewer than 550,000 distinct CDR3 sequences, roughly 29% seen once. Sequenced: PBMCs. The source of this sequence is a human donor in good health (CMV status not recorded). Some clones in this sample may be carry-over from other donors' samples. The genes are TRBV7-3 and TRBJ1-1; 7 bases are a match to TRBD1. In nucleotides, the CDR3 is TGTGCCAGCAGCTTAAGGAGGGGGCGGGACACTGAAGCTTTCTTT. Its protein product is CASSLRRGRDTEAFF.